Below, one TCR beta chain is given with its context. The sample comes from a study of blood T cell repertoires in COVID-19. Overall study context: Specimens from acute and convalescent COVID-19 originated in the United States, Italy and Spain. From T cells, B-cell-depleted T cells, or PBMCs came the material, which was cDNA or gDNA.

Produced via immunoSEQ multiplex PCR; TCRdb's table is partial and in-frame only. The data contain about 270,000 clones, 70% to 90% of them seen just once; the ten biggest clones take up 4.1%. V was clipped by 1 base and J by 1 base; unmatched bases: 13. This CDR3 is built from 18 residues. Per the germline V gene, CDR1 is LGHNA and CDR2 is YNFKEQ. Sequenced: PBMCs or T cells enriched from blood (not recorded which). The sequence came from a woman in her 30s with acute COVID-19. The chain recombines TRBV4-2 with TRBJ2-7; 7 nucleotides agree with TRBD2. The chain's CDR3 is CASSQVFSERDPSYEQYF. The CDR3 DNA is TGTGCCAGCAGCCAAGTGTTTTCGGAGCGGGACCCTTCCTACGAGCAGTACTTC.